The 3 T cell receptor beta chains below come from one sample, sequenced in a study of T cell responses to AZD1222 COVID-19 vaccine. TCRdb keeps only in-frame clones here, not all; method: immunoSEQ multiplex PCR. This sample yields around 94,000 clones, of which roughly 85% are seen a single time; around 5% belongs to the top ten. The sequencing here drew on peripheral blood, taken 28 days after the second AZD1222 dose. These receptors were collected from an adult who received the AZD1222 COVID-19 vaccine.

This rearrangement joins TRBV5-1 to TRBJ1-1, with D perhaps TRBD1 (6 bases). Germline CDR1 is SGHRS and CDR2 is YFSETQ. Between the trimmed V and J ends, which lost 4 bases and 4 bases, there was a span of 17 bases. The CDR3 extends over 15 amino acids. CDR3 in DNA: TGCGCCAGCAGCAGAGCTCCGGGGGGCATCACTGAAGCTTTCTTT. It yields the protein CASSRAPGGITEAFF.

The chain uses TRBV6-5 and TRBJ2-1; tentatively, D is TRBD2 (6 bases). Between the trimmed V and J ends, which lost 6 bases and 8 bases, there was a span of 14 bases. Germline V gene lookup returns CDR1 MNHEY and CDR2 SVGAGI. CDR3 length: 13 residues. The CDR3 nucleotides read TGTGCCAGCAGCGGGTTGGGACTCTATGAGCAGTTCTTC. Its translation: CASSGLGLYEQFF.

The chain uses TRBV4-2 and TRBJ2-7, with 9 bases identical to TRBD2. The CDR3 contains 16 residues. The trim removed 0 bases at V and 5 bases at J, leaving 8 bases unmatched. In germline, CDR1 is LGHNA, CDR2 YNFKEQ. The CDR3: CASSQDLSGRTDEQYF. In nucleotides, the CDR3 is TGTGCCAGCAGCCAAGATTTAAGCGGGAGGACAGACGAGCAGTACTTC.